A single sample gave rise to the 7 T cell receptor beta chains below, sequenced in a study of monozygotic twins with inflammatory bowel disease. Each CDR3 protein gets one entry in TCRdb, which reprocessed the 5' RACE reads and gives no DNA. In total, the table holds about 85,000 distinct CDR3 sequences. The sample was blood. Receptor source: a human donor with ulcerative colitis or Crohn's disease, or a healthy co-twin of an affected twin (not recorded which).

This chain uses TRBV3-1 with TRBJ2-7. Per germline, CDR1 LGHDT and CDR2 YNNKEL (reference sequence). The CDR3 is 16 residues long. The CDR3 is CASSQGGWLALYEQYF.

The chain is built from TRBV5-1 and TRBJ2-5; lacking DNA, the TRBD2 call made by TCRdb goes unchecked. The germline V gene encodes CDR1 SGHRS and CDR2 YFSETQ. CDR3 length: 15 amino acids. CDR3 in amino acids: CASSLGHSSQETQYF.

V gene TRBV6-1 combines with J gene TRBJ1-2. This CDR3 spans 15 amino acids. The germline CDR1 and CDR2 sequences are MNHNS and SASEGT. The chain's CDR3 is CASKDETAGAYGYTF.

The CDR3: CASSPGTYPGGETQYF. The V call is TRBV5-1, the J call TRBJ2-5; TCRdb's D gene call, TRBD1, goes unchecked for lack of DNA. This CDR3 spans 16 amino acids. Germline V gene sequence: CDR1 SGHRS, CDR2 YFSETQ.

This rearrangement joins TRBV29-1 to TRBJ2-3; no DNA is available, so the TRBD1 call from TCRdb remains unchecked. The CDR3 is made up of 16 amino acids. CDR1 and CDR2 (germline): SQVTM, ANQGSEA. The CDR3 reads CSVTKGRDRGTDTQYF.

The genes are TRBV5-1 and TRBJ2-7; the D call from TCRdb, TRBD1, cannot be confirmed without DNA. CDR1 and CDR2 from the germline V gene are SGHRS and YFSETQ. CDR3 size: 15 residues. This chain's CDR3 is CASSITPTVSYEQYF.

The chain couples TRBV5-4 to TRBJ2-3; no DNA is available, so the TRBD1 call from TCRdb remains unchecked. The CDR3 has 16 amino acids. Germline V gene data show CDR1 as SGHNT and CDR2 as YYREEE (reference sequence). CDR3 region: CASSQRYGGSTDTQYF.